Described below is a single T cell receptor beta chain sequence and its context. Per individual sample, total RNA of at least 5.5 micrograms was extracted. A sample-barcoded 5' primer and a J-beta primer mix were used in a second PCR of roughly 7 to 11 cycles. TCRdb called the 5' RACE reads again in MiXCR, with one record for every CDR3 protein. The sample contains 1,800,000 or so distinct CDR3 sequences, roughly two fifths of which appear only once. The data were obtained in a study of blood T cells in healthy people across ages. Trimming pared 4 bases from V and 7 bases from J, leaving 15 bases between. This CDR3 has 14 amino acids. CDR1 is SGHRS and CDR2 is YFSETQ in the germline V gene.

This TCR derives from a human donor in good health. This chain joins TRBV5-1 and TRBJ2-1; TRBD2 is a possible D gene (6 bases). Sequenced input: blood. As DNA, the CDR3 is TGCGCCAGCAGCCCGGGCCTACGGGGGAATGAGCAGTTCTTC. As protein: CASSPGLRGNEQFF.